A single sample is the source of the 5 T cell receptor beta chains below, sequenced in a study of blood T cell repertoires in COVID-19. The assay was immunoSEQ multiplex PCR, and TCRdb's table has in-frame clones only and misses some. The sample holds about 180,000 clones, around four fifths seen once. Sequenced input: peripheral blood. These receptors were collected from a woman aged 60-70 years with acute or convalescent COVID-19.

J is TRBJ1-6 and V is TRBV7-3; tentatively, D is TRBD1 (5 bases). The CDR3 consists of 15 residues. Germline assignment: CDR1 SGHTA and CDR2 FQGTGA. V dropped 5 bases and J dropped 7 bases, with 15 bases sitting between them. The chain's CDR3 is CASSQTRGINSPLHF. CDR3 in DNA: TGTGCCAGCAGCCAGACAAGGGGCATCAATTCACCCCTCCACTTT. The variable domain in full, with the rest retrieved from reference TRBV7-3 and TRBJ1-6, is GAGVSQTPSNKVTEKGKYVELRCDPISGHTALYWYRQSLGQGPEFLIYFQGTGAADDSGLPNDRFFAVRPEGSVSTLKIQRTERGDSAVYLCASSQTRGINSPLHFGNGTRLTVT.

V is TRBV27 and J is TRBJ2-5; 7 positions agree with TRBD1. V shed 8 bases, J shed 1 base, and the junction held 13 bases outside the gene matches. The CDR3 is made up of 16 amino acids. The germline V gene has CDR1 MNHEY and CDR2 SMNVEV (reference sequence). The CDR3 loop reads CASAHSVGTAQETQYF. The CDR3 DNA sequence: TGTGCCAGCGCTCACAGCGTCGGGACAGCCCAAGAGACCCAGTACTTC.

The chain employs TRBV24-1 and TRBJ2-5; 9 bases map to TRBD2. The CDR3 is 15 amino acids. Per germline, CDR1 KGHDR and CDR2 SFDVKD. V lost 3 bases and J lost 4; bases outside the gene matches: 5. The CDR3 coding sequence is TGTGCCACCAGTGATCCGAGCGGGGGGCGAGAGACCCAGTACTTC. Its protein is CATSDPSGGRETQYF.

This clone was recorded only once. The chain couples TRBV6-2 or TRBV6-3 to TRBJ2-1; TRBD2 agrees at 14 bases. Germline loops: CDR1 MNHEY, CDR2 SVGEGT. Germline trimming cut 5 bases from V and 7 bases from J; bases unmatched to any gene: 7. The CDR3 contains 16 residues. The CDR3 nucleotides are TGTGCCAGCAGTAAACGACTAGCGGGGGGGCCTAATGAGCAGTTCTTC. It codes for CASSKRLAGGPNEQFF.

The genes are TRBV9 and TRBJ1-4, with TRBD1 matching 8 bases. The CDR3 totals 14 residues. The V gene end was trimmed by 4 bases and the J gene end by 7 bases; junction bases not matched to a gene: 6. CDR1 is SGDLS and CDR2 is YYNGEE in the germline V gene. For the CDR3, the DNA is TGTGCCAGCAGCACGCAGGGGGCTGGTGAAAAACTGTTTTTT. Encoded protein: CASSTQGAGEKLFF.